This T cell receptor beta chain was captured by sequencing in a study of cytomegalovirus exposure and HLA in healthy donors. Points from the study as a whole: Later work found most CMV-associated TCR beta chains apparently HLA-restricted.

This CDR3 contains 15 residues. The germline CDR1 and CDR2 sequences are KGHSH and LQKENI. With V trimmed by 4 bases and J by 2 bases, 4 bases remained unmatched. Points on this clone: Its antigen is as yet unknown.

A multiplex PCR was run with 60 Vbeta primers and 13 Jbeta primers. Produced via immunoSEQ multiplex PCR; TCRdb's table is partial and in-frame only. The table includes hundreds of thousands of clones, approximately 68% detected once. The rearrangement links TRBV18 to TRBJ2-3, with 9 nucleotides matching TRBD1. The specimen was PBMCs. The clonotype was recovered from a young woman in good health and CMV-seronegative. In nucleotides, the CDR3 is TGTGCCAGCTCACTTGACAGGGGGTACACAGATACGCAGTATTTT. Amino acid sequence: CASSLDRGYTDTQYF.